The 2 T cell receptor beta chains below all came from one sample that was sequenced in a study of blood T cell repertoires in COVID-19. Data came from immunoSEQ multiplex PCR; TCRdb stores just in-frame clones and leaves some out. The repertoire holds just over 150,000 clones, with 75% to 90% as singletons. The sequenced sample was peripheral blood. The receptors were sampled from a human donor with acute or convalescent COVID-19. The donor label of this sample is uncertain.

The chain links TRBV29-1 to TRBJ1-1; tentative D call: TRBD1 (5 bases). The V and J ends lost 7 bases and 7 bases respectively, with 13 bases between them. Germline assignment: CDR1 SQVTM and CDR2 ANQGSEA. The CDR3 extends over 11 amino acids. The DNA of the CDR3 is TGCAGCGCTCAACAGGCATTTGAAGCTTTCTTT. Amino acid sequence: CSAQQAFEAFF. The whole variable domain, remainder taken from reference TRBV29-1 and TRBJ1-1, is SAVISQKPSRDICQRGTSLTIQCQVDSQVTMMFWYRQQPGQSLTLIATANQGSEATYESGFVIDKFPISRPNLTFSTLTVSNMSPEDSSIYLCSAQQAFEAFFGQGTRLTVV.

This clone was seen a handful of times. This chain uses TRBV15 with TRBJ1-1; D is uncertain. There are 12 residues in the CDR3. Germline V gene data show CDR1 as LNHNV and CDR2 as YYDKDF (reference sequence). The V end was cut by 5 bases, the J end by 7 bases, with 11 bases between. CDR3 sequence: CATSFTADEAFF. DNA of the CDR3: TGTGCCACCAGCTTCACAGCGGATGAAGCTTTCTTT.